The 18 T cell receptor beta chains reported below all come from one sample, sequenced in a study of cytomegalovirus exposure and HLA in healthy donors. Here immunoSEQ multiplex PCR was the method, and the copy in TCRdb shows in-frame clones only, minus some. The sample shows about 170,000 clones, 96% of them seen only once. The sample was PBMCs. The receptor set was obtained from a woman under 30 in good health and CMV-seronegative.

V usage is TRBV4-2 and J usage is TRBJ2-5; 8 bases line up with TRBD1. Germline V lookup: CDR1 LGHNA, CDR2 YNFKEQ. With V trimmed by 6 bases and J by 4 bases, 1 base remained unmatched. The CDR3 runs 12 residues. CDR3 bases: TGTGCCAGCAGTACAGGGGGAGAGACCCAGTACTTC. It is translated as CASSTGGETQYF.

This chain uses TRBV25-1 with TRBJ1-2, with D unresolved. V dropped 4 bases and J dropped 4 bases, with 13 bases sitting between them. Looked up from germline, CDR1 is MGHDK and CDR2 is SYGVNS. The CDR3 runs to 14 residues. The CDR3 here is CASSGKMEAYGYTF. The CDR3 DNA sequence: TGTGCCAGCAGTGGCAAGATGGAGGCCTATGGCTACACCTTC.

The rearrangement uses TRBV5-5 and TRBJ2-7; TRBD2 matches 10 bases. Trimming removed 3 bases from V and 5 bases from J; junction bases left unmatched: 20. Germline V gene sequence: CDR1 SGHKS, CDR2 YYEKEE (reference sequence). The CDR3 is made up of 19 amino acids. The DNA for the CDR3 is TGTGCCAGCAGCTCTAGGACAGGGAAAACTAGCGGGGTTTCAAACGAGCAGTACTTC. Protein sequence: CASSSRTGKTSGVSNEQYF.

In the case of this clone: Its ends do not fully match the called genes, so a read error is possible. The chain combines TRBV15 with TRBJ1-1, with 8 bases identical to TRBD1. The germline V gene encodes CDR1 LNHNV and CDR2 YYDKDF (reference sequence). The CDR3 contains 14 residues. The CDR3 DNA follows: TGTGCCGCCAGACAGGGGTCGACATACACTGAAGCTTTCTTT. It encodes CAARQGSTYTEAFF.

This CDR3 reads CASSPGRLQYF. The CDR3 DNA reads TGTGCCAGCAGCCCGGGTAGGCTTCAGTACTTC. The chain employs TRBV7-9 and TRBJ2-4; no definite D call. Germline loops: CDR1 SEHNR, CDR2 FQNEAQ (reference sequence). This CDR3 is 11 amino acids long. V was cut by 5 bases and J by 11 bases, with 10 bases left in between.

The chain couples TRBV5-1 to TRBJ1-5; D perhaps matches TRBD1 (6 bases). V was shortened by 4 bases and J by 4 bases, with 15 bases between the two germline ends. CDR3 length: 15 residues. Per the germline V gene, CDR1 is SGHRS and CDR2 is YFSETQ. The CDR3 loop is CASSATTGINQPQHF. DNA for the CDR3: TGCGCCAGCAGCGCCACCACAGGGATAAATCAGCCCCAGCATTTT.

The chain is built from TRBV6-5 and TRBJ1-1, with D perhaps TRBD1 (5 bases). CDR1 and CDR2 (germline): MNHEY, SVGAGI. The CDR3 loop spans 12 amino acids. Trimming stripped 7 bases from V and 6 bases from J, with 12 bases between. Written as DNA, the CDR3 is TGTGCCAGCAAGGGCAGGGTCCCTGAAGCTTTCTTT. It encodes CASKGRVPEAFF.

This sequence joins TRBV15 and TRBJ1-1; 7 nucleotides line up with TRBD1. The CDR3 extends over 17 amino acids. Germline-derived CDR1 and CDR2 are LNHNV and YYDKDF (reference sequence). After removal of 5 bases from V and 0 bases from J, the junction contained 12 bases not matched to a gene. The CDR3 DNA reads as TGTGCCACCAGCGGAGGGAGGGGGCTTAGCTTGAACACTGAAGCTTTCTTT. This encodes CATSGGRGLSLNTEAFF.

The chain is built from TRBV28 and TRBJ1-1, with D possibly being TRBD1 (5 bases). The CDR3 sequence is 13 residues long. Germline V gene sequence: CDR1 MDHEN, CDR2 SYDVKM. V was clipped by 6 bases and J by 7 bases, with 15 bases between them. In DNA, the CDR3 is TGTGCCAGCAGGGCGGGGAGGGGCCTTGAAGCTTTCTTT. Encoded protein: CASRAGRGLEAFF. Supplemented by reference TRBV28 and TRBJ1-1, the full variable domain reads DVKVTQSSRYLVKRTGEKVFLECVQDMDHENMFWYRQDPGLGLRLIYFSYDVKMKEKGDIPEGYSVSREKKERFSLILESASTNQTSMYLCASRAGRGLEAFFGQGTRLTVV.

V is TRBV4-3 and J is TRBJ2-3, with 7 positions matching TRBD1. Germline trimming cut 0 bases from V and 4 bases from J; bases unmatched to any gene: 4. Germline V CDR1 and CDR2: LGHNA, YSLEER. The CDR3 spans 15 residues. CDR3 in amino acids: CASSQDLGGPDTQYF. The CDR3 DNA is TGCGCCAGCAGCCAAGATTTAGGGGGCCCAGATACGCAGTATTTT.

The rearrangement links TRBV19 to TRBJ1-1; TRBD1 matches 8 bases. From germline, CDR1 is LNHDA and CDR2 SQIVND (reference sequence). The CDR3 is 13 amino acids. V lost 5 bases, J lost 5 bases, and 4 bases stayed unmatched. CDR3 protein: CASSRWTGTEAFF. The CDR3, as DNA: TGTGCCAGTAGTCGGTGGACAGGGACTGAAGCTTTCTTT.

Of note for this clone: This CDR3 is also generated by other DNA sequences in the sample. The chain combines TRBV9 with TRBJ2-3, with D uncertain. The CDR3 has 12 amino acids. V was trimmed by 4 bases and J by 2 bases, leaving 5 bases between them. CDR1 and CDR2 from the germline V gene are SGDLS and YYNGEE. The CDR3 here is CASSPNTDTQYF. The CDR3, as DNA: TGTGCCAGCAGCCCCAACACAGATACGCAGTATTTT.

V is TRBV11-3 and J is TRBJ2-3; no clear D. Germline CDR1 reads SGHNT; CDR2 reads YENEEA. The CDR3 spans 12 residues. Trimming took off 5 bases at V and 2 bases at J, with 5 bases between the two ends. This chain's CDR3 is CASSQNTDTQYF. CDR3 sequence (DNA): TGTGCCAGCAGCCAGAACACAGATACGCAGTATTTT.

The chain employs TRBV5-1 and TRBJ1-2, with D possibly TRBD1 on 6 matching bases. The CDR3 spans 15 residues. Germline V gene data show CDR1 as SGHRS and CDR2 as YFSETQ. V was trimmed by 6 bases and J by 1 base, leaving 16 bases between them. CDR3 in DNA: TGCGCCAGCAAGGAGCAGGGGTCAGATAACTATGGCTACACCTTC. Amino acid sequence: CASKEQGSDNYGYTF. Filled out from reference TRBV5-1 and TRBJ1-2, the complete variable domain reads KAGVTQTPRYLIKTRGQQVTLSCSPISGHRSVSWYQQTPGQGLQFLFEYFSETQRNKGNFPGRFSGRQFSNSRSEMNVSTLELGDSALYLCASKEQGSDNYGYTFGSGTRLTVV.

This rearrangement joins TRBV2 to TRBJ2-3; 8 bases are a match to TRBD2. The CDR3 is made up of 16 amino acids. The J segment lost 0 bases and the V segment lost 7 bases, leaving 9 bases of the junction unmatched. Germline loops: CDR1 SNHLY, CDR2 FYNNEI. The CDR3 reads CASTVGTRVSTDTQYF. The DNA for the CDR3 is TGTGCCAGCACCGTGGGGACTAGAGTTAGCACAGATACGCAGTATTTT.

V usage is TRBV7-2 and J usage is TRBJ1-5, with D possibly TRBD1 on 6 matching bases. The CDR3 has 16 amino acids. V was clipped by 5 bases and J by 0 bases, with 14 bases between them. Germline V gives CDR1 SGHTA, CDR2 FQGNSA. The CDR3 region has the DNA TGTGCCAGCAGCACCGGACAGAGACTTAGCAATCAGCCCCAGCATTTT. This translates into CASSTGQRLSNQPQHF.

This chain joins TRBV7-9 and TRBJ2-3; D unclear. Per the germline V gene, CDR1 is SEHNR and CDR2 is FQNEAQ (reference sequence). The ends were cut back, 4 bases at V and 4 bases at J, with 6 bases in the middle. The CDR3 spans 12 residues. The CDR3 sequence is CASSSSPDTQYF. The CDR3 DNA is TGTGCCAGCAGCTCCTCCCCAGATACGCAGTATTTT.

The chain employs TRBV5-1 and TRBJ2-7, with D tentatively TRBD1 (5 bases). This CDR3 is 13 amino acids long. Germline values: CDR1 SGHRS, CDR2 YFSETQ. With 1 base removed from V and 2 bases from J, the gap between germline ends came to 7 bases. The chain's CDR3 is CASSLPGPYEQYF. The CDR3, as DNA: TGCGCCAGCAGCTTGCCAGGGCCCTACGAGCAGTACTTC. Together with reference TRBV5-1 and TRBJ2-7, the CDR3 gives the full variable domain: KAGVTQTPRYLIKTRGQQVTLSCSPISGHRSVSWYQQTPGQGLQFLFEYFSETQRNKGNFPGRFSGRQFSNSRSEMNVSTLELGDSALYLCASSLPGPYEQYFGPGTRLTVT.